This T cell receptor beta chain appears in the sequencing data of a study of blood T cells in healthy people across ages. Trimming left V 5 bases short and J 2 bases short, with 16 bases between. This CDR3 spans 15 amino acids. Germline V gives CDR1 MNHEY, CDR2 SVGAGI. Aged roughly 6 to 100, donors were systemically healthy Caucasians from Russia. Together with a sample-barcoded 5' primer, a J-beta primer mix was included in a second PCR lasting about 7 to 12 cycles. TCRdb reprocessed the 5' RACE reads with MiXCR, giving one entry per CDR3 protein. The table shows over 450,000 distinct CDR3 sequences, with less than 25% occurring only once. These sequences were also reported in another study, on T cells of mothers and their children. That work contributes: Each mother gave over 8 million TCR beta CDR3 reads; each child, about 3 million. Unrelated mother-child pairs always had slightly, but never significantly, lower normalized overlap than related pairs.

The sequenced sample consisted of blood. This clonotype was obtained from a boy aged 5-17 years in good health. The chain recombines TRBV6-5 with TRBJ2-7, with a tentative D call TRBD1 (7 bases). The CDR3 protein is CASSPTAGQTYEQYF. The CDR3, as DNA: TGTGCCAGCAGTCCCACGGCGGGACAGACCTACGAGCAGTACTTC.